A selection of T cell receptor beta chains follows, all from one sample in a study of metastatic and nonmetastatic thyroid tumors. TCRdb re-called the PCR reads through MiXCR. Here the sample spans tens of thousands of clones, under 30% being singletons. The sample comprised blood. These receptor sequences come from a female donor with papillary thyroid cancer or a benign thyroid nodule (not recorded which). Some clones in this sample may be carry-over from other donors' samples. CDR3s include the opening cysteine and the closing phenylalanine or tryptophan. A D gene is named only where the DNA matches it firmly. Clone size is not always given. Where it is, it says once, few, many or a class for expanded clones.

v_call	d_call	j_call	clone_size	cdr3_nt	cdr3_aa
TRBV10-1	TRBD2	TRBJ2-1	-	TGCGCCAGAGGGAGGGGCTCCTACAATGAGCAGTTCTTC	CARGRGSYNEQFF
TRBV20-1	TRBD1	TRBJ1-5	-	TGCAGTGCGGGTACAGGGGAGGCCCAGCCCCAGCATTTT	CSAGTGEAQPQHF
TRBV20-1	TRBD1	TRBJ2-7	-	TGCAGTGCTTCGGACAGGACAGCCTACGAGCAGTACTTC	CSASDRTAYEQYF
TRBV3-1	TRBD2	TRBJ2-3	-	TGTGCCAGCAGCCAAGGAACAGCGGGAGGTGCGGATACGCAGTATTTT	CASSQGTAGGADTQYF
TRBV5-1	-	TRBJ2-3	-	TGCGCCAGCAGAACAGGGCCTGGCACAGATACGCAGTATTTT	CASRTGPGTDTQYF
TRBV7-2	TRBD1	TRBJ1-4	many	TGTGCCAGCGGAGGACAGGCGAATGAAAAACTGTTTTTT	CASGGQANEKLFF
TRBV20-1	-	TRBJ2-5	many	TGCAGTGCTAGAGAAGCCGGGACGGATCAAGAGACCCAGTACTTC	CSAREAGTDQETQYF
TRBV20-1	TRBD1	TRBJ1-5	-	TGCAGTGCCCGACAGGGAGCGGGCAATCAGCCCCAGCATTTT	CSARQGAGNQPQHF
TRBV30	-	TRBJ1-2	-	TGTGCCTCACTATGGGGCTTCGATGGCTACACCTTC	CASLWGFDGYTF
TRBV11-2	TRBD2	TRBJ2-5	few	TGTGCCAGCACCCGATCGGCTAGCGGGGTTGGGGAGACCCAGTACTTC	CASTRSASGVGETQYF
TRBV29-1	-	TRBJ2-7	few	TGCAGCGTTGAGTTGGGCCCCTACGAGCAGTACTTC	CSVELGPYEQYF
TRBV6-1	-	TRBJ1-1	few	TGTGCCAGCAGTGAAGGGGTGGTTCGATCCACTGAAGCTTTCTTT	CASSEGVVRSTEAFF
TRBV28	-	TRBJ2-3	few	TGTGCCAGCAGAACAAGCGGGAGCACAGATACGCAGTATTTT	CASRTSGSTDTQYF
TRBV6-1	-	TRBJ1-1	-	TGTGCCAGCAGTGACCCGTACAGGGTCCGGAACACTGAAGCTTTCTTT	CASSDPYRVRNTEAFF
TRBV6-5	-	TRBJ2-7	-	TGTGCCAGCAGTTACGGGGACAACCTAAACGAGCAGTACTTC	CASSYGDNLNEQYF
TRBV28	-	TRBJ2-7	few	TGTGCCAGCAGTCCCTTACCCCCTCAGGACTACGAGCAGTACTTC	CASSPLPPQDYEQYF
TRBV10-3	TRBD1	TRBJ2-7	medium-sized	TGTGCCATCAGGCCAGGACAGGGCCGGAACTACGAGCAGTACTTC	CAIRPGQGRNYEQYF
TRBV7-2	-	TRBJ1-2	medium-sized	TGTGCCAGCAGCCACCCAACAGGGTTTGGGGGCTACACCTTC	CASSHPTGFGGYTF
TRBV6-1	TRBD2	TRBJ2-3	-	TGTGCCAGCAGTGAGAAGGTTAGCGGGGAGGGGACAGATACGCAGTATTTT	CASSEKVSGEGTDTQYF
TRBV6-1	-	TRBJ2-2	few	TGTGCCAGCAGGCCTAAGCCCGGGACAATCCACACCGGGGAGCTGTTTTTT	CASRPKPGTIHTGELFF
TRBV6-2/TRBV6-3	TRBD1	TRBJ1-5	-	TGTGCCAGCAGCCCCGGACAGGAGTATCAGCCCCAGCATTTT	CASSPGQEYQPQHF
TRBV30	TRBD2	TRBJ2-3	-	TGTGCCTGGAGGGCGGGGGGGGCCCCAGATACGCAGTATTTT	CAWRAGGAPDTQYF
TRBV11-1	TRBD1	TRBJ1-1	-	TGTGCCAGTATTAATTCACAGGGGGCCCTAGGCACTGAAGCTTTCTTT	CASINSQGALGTEAFF
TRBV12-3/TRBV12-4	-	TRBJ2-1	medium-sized	TGTGCCAGCAGTTTTGTCAGGGCTGAGCAGTTCTTC	CASSFVRAEQFF
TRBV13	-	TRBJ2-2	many	TGTGCCAGCAGCTTTTCTAGATACACCGGGGAGCTGTTTTTT	CASSFSRYTGELFF
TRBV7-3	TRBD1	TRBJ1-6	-	TGTGCCAACAGCCAGGGACAGGGGAATTCACCCCTCCACTTT	CANSQGQGNSPLHF
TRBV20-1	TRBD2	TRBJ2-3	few	TGCAGTGCTAATAGCGGGAGTGGGTATACGCAGTATTTT	CSANSGSGYTQYF
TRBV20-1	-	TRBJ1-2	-	TGCAGTGCTAGAGATAGAATCGATCAGGGAATAGGCTACACCTTC	CSARDRIDQGIGYTF
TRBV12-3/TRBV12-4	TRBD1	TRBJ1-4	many	TGTGCCAGCAGTTTAGTAAGCCAGGGGGCCCATGAAAAACTGTTTTTT	CASSLVSQGAHEKLFF
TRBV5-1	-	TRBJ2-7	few	TGCGCCAGCAGCCCCGGGGCCACCTACGAGCAGTACTTC	CASSPGATYEQYF
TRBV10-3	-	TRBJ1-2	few	TGTGCCATCAGTGAGTCGTACAGGTCAAACTATGGCTACACCTTC	CAISESYRSNYGYTF
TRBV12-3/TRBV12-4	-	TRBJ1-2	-	TGTGCCAGCAGGGTACAGGGTGGGTTTTATGGCTACACCTTC	CASRVQGGFYGYTF
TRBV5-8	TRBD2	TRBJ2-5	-	TGTGCCAGCAGCAGGGGACTAGCGGGTCAAGAGACCCAGTACTTC	CASSRGLAGQETQYF
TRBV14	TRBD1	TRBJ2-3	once	TGTGCCAGCAGCCAGGGACAGGGAGATACGCAGTATTTT	CASSQGQGDTQYF
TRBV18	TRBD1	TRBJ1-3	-	TGTGCCAGCTCACCACAAACAGGGGGCGAAAACACCATATATTTT	CASSPQTGGENTIYF
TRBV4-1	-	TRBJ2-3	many	TGCGCCAGCAGCCAAGGGGAGATCGCGGGGGCCCTTTTAAATACGCAGTATTTT	CASSQGEIAGALLNTQYF
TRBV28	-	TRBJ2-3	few	TGTGCCAGCAGCGTGGGTGGTACGCAGTATTTT	CASSVGGTQYF
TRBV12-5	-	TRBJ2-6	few	TGTGCTAGTGGTGCATCTGGGGCCAACGTCCTGACTTTC	CASGASGANVLTF
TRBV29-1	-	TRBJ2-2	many	TGCAGCGTTTTAACCGGGGAGCTGTTTTTT	CSVLTGELFF
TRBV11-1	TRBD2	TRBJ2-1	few	TGTGCCAGCAGCTTAGTAGCGGGAGGTCGAAGTGAGCAGTTCTTC	CASSLVAGGRSEQFF
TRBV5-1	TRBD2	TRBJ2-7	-	TGCGCCAGCAGCACCGGGACTAGCGGGAAGGAAGAGCAGTACTTC	CASSTGTSGKEEQYF
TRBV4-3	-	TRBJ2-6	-	TGCGCCAGCAGCCAAGAAGGAGGGGCTGGGGCCAACGTCCTGACTTTC	CASSQEGGAGANVLTF
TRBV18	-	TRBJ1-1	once	TGTGCCAGCTCACCTCAGGGAGATAACACTGAAGCTTTCTTT	CASSPQGDNTEAFF